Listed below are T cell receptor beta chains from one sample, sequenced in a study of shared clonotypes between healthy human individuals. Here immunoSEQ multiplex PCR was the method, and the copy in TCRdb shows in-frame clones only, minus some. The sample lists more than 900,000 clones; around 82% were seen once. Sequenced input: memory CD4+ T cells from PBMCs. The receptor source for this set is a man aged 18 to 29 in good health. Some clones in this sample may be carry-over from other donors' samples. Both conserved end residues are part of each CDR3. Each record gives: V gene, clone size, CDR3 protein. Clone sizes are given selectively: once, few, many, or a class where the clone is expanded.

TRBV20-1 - CSASRGGEQYF
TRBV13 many CASSLGHGNTIYF
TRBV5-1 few CASSLGVAQNYEQYF
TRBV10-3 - CAISERAVGTNTGELFF
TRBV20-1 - CSAGWNYGYTF
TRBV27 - CATKLIKTESSYEQYF
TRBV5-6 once CASSFLRNQPQHF
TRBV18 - CASSPPAASGRADTQYF
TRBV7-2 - CASSLQGATEAFF
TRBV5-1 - CASSTGLVSGADTQYF
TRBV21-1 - CASSPRAPSEQFF
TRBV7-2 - CASSLGGSDKRSYGYTF
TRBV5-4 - CASSLVGSNYGYTF
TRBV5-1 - CASSRGTSGSDTQYF
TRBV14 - CASSQGGRAYGYTF
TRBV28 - CASTTLTGHRGEAQHF
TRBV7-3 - CASSERSGKGHNEQFF
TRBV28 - CASSEGTGRRIGYTF
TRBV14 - CASSPGTAFSGNTIYF
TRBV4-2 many CASSQDRKGDGEKLFF
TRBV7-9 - CATQREPLADEQFF
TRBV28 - CASSSGQGGDTIYF
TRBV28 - CASTTGSPTYEQYF
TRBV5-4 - CASSPPEFNEQFF
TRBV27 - CASSLGRGGDQPQHF
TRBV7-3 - CASSLTAGTGANVLTF
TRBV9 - CASSVEGEWTEAFF
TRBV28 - CASTEQQGARYEQYF
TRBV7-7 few CASSLTGTGGFNEQFF
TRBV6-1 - CASSARGPGGTQYF